Following are 24 T cell receptor beta chains from one sample sequenced in a study of somatic mutations in cytotoxic T cells in rheumatoid arthritis. Libraries were prepared by immunoSEQ multiplex PCR; TCRdb keeps only in-frame clonotypes and omits some of them. The table includes more than 11,000 clones, roughly 80% detected once. Sequencing was done on a sample of CD8+ T cells sorted from blood. All receptors come from an adult with rheumatoid arthritis.

The chain joins TRBV15 to TRBJ1-2; no reliable D call. V lost 1 base and J 0 bases, leaving 15 bases between the germline ends. This CDR3 is built from 17 residues. Germline CDR1 is LNHNV and CDR2 is YYDKDF (reference sequence). CDR3 DNA: TGTGCCACCAGCAGAGGAAGGGTAAGGGAGGCTAACTATGGCTACACCTTC. Its protein product is CATSRGRVREANYGYTF. The variable domain in full, with the rest retrieved from reference TRBV15 and TRBJ1-2, is DAMVIQNPRYQVTQFGKPVTLSCSQTLNHNVMYWYQQKSSQAPKLLFHYYDKDFNNEADTPDNFQSRRPNTSFCFLDIRSPGLGDTAMYLCATSRGRVREANYGYTFGSGTRLTVV.

The CDR3 protein is CASTGTESYEQYF. CDR3 in DNA: TGTGCCAGTACCGGGACAGAGTCTTACGAGCAGTACTTC. This chain links TRBV28 with TRBJ2-7; 7 bases are shared with TRBD1. There are 13 residues in the CDR3. Per the germline V gene, CDR1 is MDHEN and CDR2 is SYDVKM. V was pared by 9 bases and J by 4 bases, with 9 bases of the junction left unmatched.

CDR3: CASSVGESYEQYF. DNA for the CDR3: TGTGCCAGCAGCGTAGGGGAATCCTACGAGCAGTACTTC. This chain uses TRBV7-9 with TRBJ2-5, with a tentative D call TRBD1 (5 bases). The closer fit of TRBJ2-7 to the DNA end suggests the J call may be wrong. This CDR3 has 13 amino acids. From germline, CDR1 is SEHNR and CDR2 FQNEAQ (reference sequence).

The rearrangement links TRBV7-9 to TRBJ2-1; D might be TRBD2 (5 bases). CDR3 length: 13 amino acids. Trimming took off 5 bases at V and 10 bases at J, with 15 bases between the two ends. The germline CDR1 and CDR2 sequences are SEHNR and FQNEAQ (reference sequence). The CDR3 DNA sequence: TGTGCCAGCAGCCCCCTGGAGGCCGAAGAGCAGTTCTTC. It encodes CASSPLEAEEQFF.

This sequence joins TRBV23-1 and TRBJ2-2, with D perhaps TRBD1 (6 bases). TRBV23-1 is an ORF for which the function is uncertain. This CDR3 region has 17 residues. V lost 0 bases and J lost 2, with 13 bases in between. CDR3 DNA: TGCGCCAGCAGTCAATCTCTCTGGGGACATAACACCGGGGAGCTGTTTTTT. Translating gives CASSQSLWGHNTGELFF.

This clone was seen only once. The chain links TRBV9 to TRBJ2-1; 13 nucleotides match TRBD2. The CDR3 is 16 residues long. Germline CDR1 is SGDLS and CDR2 is YYNGEE. Trimming took 4 bases from V and 7 from J; bases not matched to a gene: 8. CDR3 amino acids: CASSPLAGGPGNEQFF. CDR3 DNA sequence: TGTGCCAGCAGCCCACTAGCGGGAGGGCCAGGGAATGAGCAGTTCTTC.

This clone appeared a single time. This chain uses TRBV5-1 with TRBJ2-7, with D hard to call. Germline CDR1 reads SGHRS; CDR2 reads YFSETQ. With 4 bases removed from V and 3 bases from J, the gap between germline ends came to 11 bases. CDR3 length equals 13 residues. CDR3 bases: TGCGCCAGCAGCCTAAACCCTTACTACGAGCAGTACTTC. The encoded protein is CASSLNPYYEQYF.

This clone was found a few times. The chain couples TRBV27 to TRBJ2-7; D might be TRBD1 (6 bases). Trimming cost V 2 bases and J 3 bases, with 8 bases left between them. CDR3 size: 13 residues. CDR1 and CDR2 from the germline V gene are MNHEY and SMNVEV (reference sequence). The CDR3 region has the DNA TGTGCCAGCAGTTTAACAGGGTTCTACGAGCAGTACTTC. Translation: CASSLTGFYEQYF.

V is TRBV10-2 and J is TRBJ1-5, with 8 bases that match TRBD1. The trim removed 0 bases at V and 4 bases at J, leaving 14 bases unmatched. The CDR3 runs to 19 residues. CDR1 and CDR2 (germline): WSHSY, SAAADI. The CDR3 DNA reads TGCGCCAGCAGTGAGTCGAAGGACAGGGTGATCCTAGGTAATCAGCCCCAGCATTTT. Amino acid sequence: CASSESKDRVILGNQPQHF.

The chain combines TRBV7-8 with TRBJ2-7; no definite D call. CDR3 size: 13 residues. Trimming stripped 2 bases from V and 2 bases from J, with 7 bases between. Germline V lookup: CDR1 SGHVS, CDR2 FQNEAQ. This CDR3 is CASSLRSAYEQYF. The CDR3, as DNA: TGTGCCAGCAGCTTACGGTCCGCCTACGAGCAGTACTTC.

The chain is built from TRBV19 and TRBJ1-5; no clear D. Trimming took 6 bases from V and 3 from J, leaving 15 bases between them. CDR1 and CDR2 from the germline V gene are LNHDA and SQIVND (reference sequence). This CDR3 comprises 15 residues. CDR3 in amino acids: CASRVATRYNQPQHF. The CDR3 nucleotides read TGTGCCAGTAGGGTAGCCACTCGTTACAATCAGCCCCAGCATTTT.

The chain has TRBV9 and TRBJ2-3; 8 nucleotides align to TRBD2. The CDR3 totals 14 residues. Germline loops: CDR1 SGDLS, CDR2 YYNGEE. V dropped 3 bases and J dropped 3; count of bases not matched to a gene: 3. CDR3 amino acids: CASSGGLATDTQYF. In DNA, the CDR3 is TGTGCCAGCAGCGGCGGACTAGCTACAGATACGCAGTATTTT.

This clone is large (0.1 to 1%). The chain has TRBV7-6 and TRBJ2-7; no firm D call. The CDR3 is made up of 16 amino acids. V lost 0 bases and J lost 4, with 16 bases in between. Germline-derived CDR1 and CDR2 are SGHVS and FNYEAQ. The CDR3 region has the DNA TGTGCCAGCAGCTTAGCTTCTTGGCAGCCGACTTACGAGCAGTACTTC. Its translation: CASSLASWQPTYEQYF.

V is TRBV11-2 and J is TRBJ2-7; 9 nucleotides match TRBD1. The trim removed 4 bases at V and 2 bases at J, leaving 3 bases unmatched. Germline CDR1 reads SGHAT; CDR2 reads FQNNGV. The CDR3 covers 14 residues. The CDR3 nucleotides read TGTGCCAGCAGCTGGGACAGGGCCACCTACGAGCAGTACTTC. Protein sequence: CASSWDRATYEQYF.

The chain recombines TRBV27 with TRBJ2-7; D is perhaps TRBD2 (6 bases). This CDR3 is 15 amino acids long. V was clipped by 1 base and J by 3 bases, with 13 bases between them. In germline, CDR1 is MNHEY, CDR2 SMNVEV (reference sequence). The CDR3 here is CASSLFPSAVYEQYF. The CDR3, as DNA: TGTGCCAGCAGTTTATTTCCTAGCGCGGTCTACGAGCAGTACTTC.

The chain links TRBV4-2 to TRBJ2-7; TRBD1 might be the D (6 bases). V was clipped by 4 bases and J by 7 bases, with 17 bases between them. The CDR3 covers 14 residues. Germline V gene lookup returns CDR1 LGHNA and CDR2 YNFKEQ. The CDR3 sequence is CASSPGTRVVEQYF. In nucleotides, the CDR3 is TGTGCCAGCAGCCCCGGGACAAGGGTTGTTGAGCAGTACTTC.

This sequence joins TRBV7-9 and TRBJ2-1; 9 bases line up with TRBD1. This CDR3 is 15 amino acids long. The junction had 6 bases not matched to a gene; V was cut back by 4 bases and J by 5 bases. Germline V lookup: CDR1 SEHNR, CDR2 FQNEAQ (reference sequence). CDR3 in amino acids: CASSYPGTGNNEQFF. DNA for the CDR3: TGTGCCAGCAGCTACCCCGGGACAGGGAACAATGAGCAGTTCTTC. The entire variable domain, with the rest obtained from reference TRBV7-9 and TRBJ2-1, is as follows: DTGVSQNPRHKITKRGQNVTFRCDPISEHNRLYWYRQTLGQGPEFLTYFQNEAQLEKSRLLSDRFSAERPKGSFSTLEIQRTEQGDSAMYLCASSYPGTGNNEQFFGPGTRLTVL.

This chain's CDR3 is CASSFFPQFTEAFF. DNA for the CDR3: TGTGCCAGCAGCTTTTTTCCCCAATTTACTGAAGCTTTCTTT. The chain is built from TRBV7-9 and TRBJ1-1; the D is unclear. The CDR3 length is 14 residues. V lost 3 bases and J lost 5, with 13 bases in between. Germline V CDR1 and CDR2: SEHNR, FQNEAQ (reference sequence).

This clone was found a few times. The chain carries TRBV7-9 and TRBJ1-6; the match to TRBD1 covers 12 bases. V dropped 7 bases and J dropped 9; count of bases not matched to a gene: 1. The CDR3 consists of 13 residues. CDR1 is SEHNR, CDR2 FQNEAQ, per germline (reference sequence). CDR3 loop: CASTGQGASPLHF. DNA for the CDR3: TGTGCCAGCACGGGACAGGGGGCTTCACCCCTCCACTTT. Full variable domain (rest looked up from reference TRBV7-9 and TRBJ1-6): DTGVSQNPRHKITKRGQNVTFRCDPISEHNRLYWYRQTLGQGPEFLTYFQNEAQLEKSRLLSDRFSAERPKGSFSTLEIQRTEQGDSAMYLCASTGQGASPLHFGNGTRLTVT.

This clone was counted a few times. The rearrangement links TRBV10-1 to TRBJ1-1; 10 nucleotides match TRBD1. The CDR3 runs 15 residues. The germline gives CDR1 WNHNN, CDR2 SYGVQD (reference sequence). The J segment lost 7 bases and the V segment lost 6 bases, leaving 11 bases of the junction unmatched. The CDR3 is CASSEGGQGLIEAFF. DNA for the CDR3: TGCGCCAGCAGCGAGGGGGGACAGGGGTTGATTGAAGCTTTCTTT.

The chain links TRBV10-3 to TRBJ2-1; D gene ambiguous. Germline loops: CDR1 ENHRY, CDR2 SYGVKD. V was clipped by 4 bases and J by 7 bases, with 5 bases between them. This CDR3 spans 11 amino acids. CDR3 DNA sequence: TGTGCCATCAGTGGTGAAAATGAGCAGTTCTTC. The encoded protein is CAISGENEQFF.

J is TRBJ2-5 and V is TRBV6-5; unclear D gene. The germline gives CDR1 MNHEY, CDR2 SVGAGI. V lost 7 bases to trimming and J lost 4 bases, with 19 bases between them. The CDR3 length is 15 residues. In DNA form, the CDR3 reads TGTGCCAGCACTCCGTTACTTACCCAAGTAGAGACCCAGTACTTC. Residues: CASTPLLTQVETQYF.

J is TRBJ1-1 and V is TRBV11-1, with a possible D match to TRBD1 (6 bases). The CDR3 covers 15 residues. In germline, CDR1 is SGHAT, CDR2 FQDESV (reference sequence). V lost 2 bases, J lost 5 bases, and 15 bases lay in between. In DNA form, the CDR3 reads TGTGCCAGCAGCTTACAATTGGGGGCTAGGACTGAAGCTTTCTTT. It codes for CASSLQLGARTEAFF. Supplemented by reference TRBV11-1 and TRBJ1-1, the full variable domain reads EAEVAQSPRYKITEKSQAVAFWCDPISGHATLYWYRQILGQGPELLVQFQDESVVDDSQLPKDRFSAERLKGVDSTLKIQPAELGDSAMYLCASSLQLGARTEAFFGQGTRLTVV.

This clone was observed once. CDR3 sequence: CSARSDNEQFF. The CDR3 DNA follows: TGCAGTGCTAGATCCGACAATGAGCAGTTCTTC. The rearrangement links TRBV20-1 to TRBJ2-1, with D unresolved. The CDR3 spans 11 residues. Trimming left V 2 bases short and J 5 bases short, with 4 bases between. Per the germline V gene, CDR1 is DFQATT and CDR2 is SNEGSKA (reference sequence).